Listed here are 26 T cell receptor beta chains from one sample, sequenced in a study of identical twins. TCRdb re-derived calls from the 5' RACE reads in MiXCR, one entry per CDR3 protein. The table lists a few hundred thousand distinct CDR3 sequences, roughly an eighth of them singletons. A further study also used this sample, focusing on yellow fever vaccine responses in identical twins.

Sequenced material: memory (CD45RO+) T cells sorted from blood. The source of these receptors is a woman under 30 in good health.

CDR3 DNA: TGCACCAGCAGCCAAGACTCGACTAGCGGGAGGGCCCACGAGCAGTACTTC. The encoded protein is CTSSQDSTSGRAHEQYF. J is TRBJ2-7 and V is TRBV1; the tabulated D call, TRBD2, remains unverified against the DNA. TRBV1 has pseudogene status. The CDR3 is made up of 17 amino acids.

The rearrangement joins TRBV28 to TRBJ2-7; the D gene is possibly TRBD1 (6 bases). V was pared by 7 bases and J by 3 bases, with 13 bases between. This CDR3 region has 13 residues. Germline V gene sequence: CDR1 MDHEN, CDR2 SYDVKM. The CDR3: CASTGTPNYEQYF. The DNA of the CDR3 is TGTGCCAGCACCGGGACACCCAACTACGAGCAGTACTTC.

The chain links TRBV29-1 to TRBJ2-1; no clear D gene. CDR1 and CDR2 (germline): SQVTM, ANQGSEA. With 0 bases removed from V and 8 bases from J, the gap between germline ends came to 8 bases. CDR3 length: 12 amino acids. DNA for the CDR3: TGCAGCGTTGAAGATCTTTTGGATGAGCAGTTCTTC. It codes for CSVEDLLDEQFF.

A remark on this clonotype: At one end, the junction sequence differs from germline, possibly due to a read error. The CDR3 loop is CASSRDTTYKQYF. The CDR3 region has the DNA TGTGCCAGCAGCCGGGACACGACCTACAAGCAGTACTTC. The chain links TRBV19 to TRBJ2-7, with D perhaps matching TRBD1 (6 bases). The germline V gene has CDR1 LNHDA and CDR2 SQIVND (reference sequence). The CDR3 sequence is 13 residues long.

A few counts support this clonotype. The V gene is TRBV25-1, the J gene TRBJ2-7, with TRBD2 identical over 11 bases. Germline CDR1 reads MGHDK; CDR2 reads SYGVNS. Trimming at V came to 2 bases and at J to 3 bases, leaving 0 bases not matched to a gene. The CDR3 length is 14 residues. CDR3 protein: CASSEGTSGYEQYF. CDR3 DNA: TGTGCCAGCAGTGAAGGGACTAGCGGCTACGAGCAGTACTTC.

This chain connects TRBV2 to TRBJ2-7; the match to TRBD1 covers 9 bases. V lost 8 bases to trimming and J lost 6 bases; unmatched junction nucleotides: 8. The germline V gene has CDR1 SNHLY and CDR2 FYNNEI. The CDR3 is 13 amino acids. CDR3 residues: CASVNRGRGEQYF. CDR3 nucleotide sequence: TGTGCCAGCGTAAACAGGGGGCGCGGCGAGCAGTACTTC.

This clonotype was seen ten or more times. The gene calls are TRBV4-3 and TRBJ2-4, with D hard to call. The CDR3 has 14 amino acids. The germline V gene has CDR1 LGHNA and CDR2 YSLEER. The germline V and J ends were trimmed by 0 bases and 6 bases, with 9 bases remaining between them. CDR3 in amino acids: CASSQDLGRNIQYF. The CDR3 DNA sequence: TGCGCCAGCAGCCAAGATCTCGGCAGAAACATTCAGTACTTC.

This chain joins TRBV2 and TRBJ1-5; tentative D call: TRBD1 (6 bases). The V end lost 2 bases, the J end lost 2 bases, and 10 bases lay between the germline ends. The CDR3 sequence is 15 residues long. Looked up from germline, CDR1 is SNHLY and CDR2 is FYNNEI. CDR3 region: CASSERGTGNQPQHF. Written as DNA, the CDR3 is TGTGCCAGCAGTGAAAGGGGGACGGGCAATCAGCCCCAGCATTTT.

The CDR3 sequence is CASSLGVRGPTDTQYF. The CDR3 nucleotides are TGTGCCAGCAGTTTAGGGGTGAGGGGGCCCACAGATACGCAGTATTTT. The J gene is TRBJ2-3, the V gene TRBV12-3 or TRBV12-4; TRBD1 matches at 7 bases. The CDR3 runs 16 residues. V lost 1 base, J lost 2 bases, and 6 bases stayed unmatched.

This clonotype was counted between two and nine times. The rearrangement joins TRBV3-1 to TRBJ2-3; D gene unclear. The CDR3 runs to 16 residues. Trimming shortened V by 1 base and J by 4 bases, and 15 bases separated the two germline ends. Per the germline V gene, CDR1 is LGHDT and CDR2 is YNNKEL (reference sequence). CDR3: CASSQAGQNWADTQYF. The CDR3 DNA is TGTGCCAGCAGCCAAGCAGGCCAAAACTGGGCAGATACGCAGTATTTT.

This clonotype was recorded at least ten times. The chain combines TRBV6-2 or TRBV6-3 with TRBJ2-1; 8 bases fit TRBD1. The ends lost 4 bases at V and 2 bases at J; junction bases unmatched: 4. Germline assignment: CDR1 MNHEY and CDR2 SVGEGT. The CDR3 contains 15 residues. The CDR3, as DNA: TGTGCCAGCAGTTCCGACAGGGGCCCCTACAATGAGCAGTTCTTC. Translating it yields CASSSDRGPYNEQFF.

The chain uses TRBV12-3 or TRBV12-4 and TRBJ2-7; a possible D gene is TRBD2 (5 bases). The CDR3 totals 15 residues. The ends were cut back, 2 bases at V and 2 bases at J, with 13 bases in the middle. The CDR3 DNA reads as TGTGCCAGCAGTTTATACGGGAAGGTCACCTACGAGCAGTACTTC. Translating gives CASSLYGKVTYEQYF.

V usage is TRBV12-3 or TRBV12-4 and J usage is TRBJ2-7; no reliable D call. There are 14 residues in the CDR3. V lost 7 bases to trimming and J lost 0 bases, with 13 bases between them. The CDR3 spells CASTRRAGSYEQYF. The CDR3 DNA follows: TGTGCCAGCACCCGCCGTGCAGGCTCCTACGAGCAGTACTTC.

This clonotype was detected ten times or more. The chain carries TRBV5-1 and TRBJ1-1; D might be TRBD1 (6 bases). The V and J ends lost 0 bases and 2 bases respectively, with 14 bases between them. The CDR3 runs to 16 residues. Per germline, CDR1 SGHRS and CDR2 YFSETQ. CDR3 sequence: CASSLELGRGNTEAFF. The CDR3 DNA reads TGCGCCAGCAGCTTGGAACTTGGCAGGGGAAACACTGAAGCTTTCTTT.

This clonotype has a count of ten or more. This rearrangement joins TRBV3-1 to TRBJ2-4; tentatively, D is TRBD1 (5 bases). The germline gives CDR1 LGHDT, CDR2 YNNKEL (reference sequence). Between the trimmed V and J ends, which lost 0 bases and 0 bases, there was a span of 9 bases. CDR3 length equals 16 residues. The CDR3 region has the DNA TGTGCCAGCAGCCAAGATGGGGCGTTAGCCAAAAACATTCAGTACTTC. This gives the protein CASSQDGALAKNIQYF.

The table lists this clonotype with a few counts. CDR3 nucleotides: TGTGCCACCAGTGTGGGTGGGGAAATCAATGAGCAGTTCTTC. It translates to CATSVGGEINEQFF. The chain employs TRBV24-1 and TRBJ2-1; D ambiguous. Trimming took off 5 bases at V and 6 bases at J, with 13 bases between the two ends. CDR3 length: 14 residues. Per germline, CDR1 KGHDR and CDR2 SFDVKD.

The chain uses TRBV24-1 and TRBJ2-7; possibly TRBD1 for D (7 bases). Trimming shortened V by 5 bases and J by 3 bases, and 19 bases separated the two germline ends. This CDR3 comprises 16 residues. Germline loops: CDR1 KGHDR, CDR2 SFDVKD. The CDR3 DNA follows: TGTGCCACCAGTGCTGCGGGACGTCAGGGGGGCTACGAGCAGTACTTC. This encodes CATSAAGRQGGYEQYF.

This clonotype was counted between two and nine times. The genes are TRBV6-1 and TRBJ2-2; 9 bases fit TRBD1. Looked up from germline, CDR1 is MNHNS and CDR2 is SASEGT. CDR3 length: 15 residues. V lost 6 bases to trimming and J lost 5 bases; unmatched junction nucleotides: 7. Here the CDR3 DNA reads TGTGCCAGCAGCCGGACAGGGGTTAAAACCGGGGAGCTGTTTTTT. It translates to CASSRTGVKTGELFF.

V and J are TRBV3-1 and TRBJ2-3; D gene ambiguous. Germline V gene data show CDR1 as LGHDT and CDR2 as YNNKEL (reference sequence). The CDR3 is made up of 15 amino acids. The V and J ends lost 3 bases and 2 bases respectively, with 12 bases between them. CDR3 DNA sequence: TGTGCCAGCAGCCAGGACCCTCACTCCACAGATACGCAGTATTTT. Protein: CASSQDPHSTDTQYF.

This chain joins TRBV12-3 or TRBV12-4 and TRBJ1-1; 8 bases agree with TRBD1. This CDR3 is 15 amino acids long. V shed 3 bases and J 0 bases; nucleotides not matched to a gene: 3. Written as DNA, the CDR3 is TGTGCCAGCAGTTTGGACAGGGCCATGAACACTGAAGCTTTCTTT. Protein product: CASSLDRAMNTEAFF.

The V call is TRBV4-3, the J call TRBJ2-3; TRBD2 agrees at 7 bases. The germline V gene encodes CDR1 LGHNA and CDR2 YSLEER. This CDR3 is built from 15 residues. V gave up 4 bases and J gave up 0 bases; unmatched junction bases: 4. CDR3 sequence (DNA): TGCGCCAGCAGCCGACGGGGGGACAGCACAGATACGCAGTATTTT. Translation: CASSRRGDSTDTQYF.

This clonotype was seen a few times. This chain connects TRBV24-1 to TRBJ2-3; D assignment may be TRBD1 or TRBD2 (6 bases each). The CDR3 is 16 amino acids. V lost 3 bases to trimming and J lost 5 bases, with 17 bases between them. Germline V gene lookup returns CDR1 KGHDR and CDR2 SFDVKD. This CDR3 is CATSDVTREGGDTQYF. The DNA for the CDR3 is TGTGCCACCAGTGATGTAACGCGGGAAGGGGGAGATACGCAGTATTTT.

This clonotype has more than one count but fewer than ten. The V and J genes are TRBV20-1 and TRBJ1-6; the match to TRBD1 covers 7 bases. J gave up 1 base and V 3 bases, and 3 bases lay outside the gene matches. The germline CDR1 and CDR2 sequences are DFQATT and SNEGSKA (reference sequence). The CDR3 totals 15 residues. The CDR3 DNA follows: TGCAGTGCTAGTGGGACAGAGTCCTATAATTCACCCCTCCACTTT. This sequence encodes CSASGTESYNSPLHF.

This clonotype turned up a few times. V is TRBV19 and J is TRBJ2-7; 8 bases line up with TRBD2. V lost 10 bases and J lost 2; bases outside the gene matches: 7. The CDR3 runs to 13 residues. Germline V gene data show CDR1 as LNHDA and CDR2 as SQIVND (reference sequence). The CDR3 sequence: CATVAGRTYEQYF. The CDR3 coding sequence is TGTGCCACTGTAGCGGGACGAACCTACGAGCAGTACTTC. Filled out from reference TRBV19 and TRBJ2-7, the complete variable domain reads DGGITQSPKYLFRKEGQNVTLSCEQNLNHDAMYWYRQDPGQGLRLIYYSQIVNDFQKGDIAEGYSVSREKKESFPLTVTSAQKNPTAFYLCATVAGRTYEQYFGPGTRLTVT.

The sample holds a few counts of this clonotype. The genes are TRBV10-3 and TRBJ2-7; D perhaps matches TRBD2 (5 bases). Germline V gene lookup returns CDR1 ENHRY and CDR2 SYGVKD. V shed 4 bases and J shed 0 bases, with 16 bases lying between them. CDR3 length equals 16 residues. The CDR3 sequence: CAISGAGGPISYEQYF. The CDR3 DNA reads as TGTGCCATCAGTGGGGCGGGCGGTCCCATCTCCTACGAGCAGTACTTC.

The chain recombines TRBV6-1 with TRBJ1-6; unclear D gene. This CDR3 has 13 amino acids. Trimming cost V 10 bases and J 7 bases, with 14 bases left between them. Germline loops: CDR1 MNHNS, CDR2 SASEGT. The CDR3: CATSNSLNSPLHF. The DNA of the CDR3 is TGTGCCACCAGCAATTCCTTAAATTCACCCCTCCACTTT.